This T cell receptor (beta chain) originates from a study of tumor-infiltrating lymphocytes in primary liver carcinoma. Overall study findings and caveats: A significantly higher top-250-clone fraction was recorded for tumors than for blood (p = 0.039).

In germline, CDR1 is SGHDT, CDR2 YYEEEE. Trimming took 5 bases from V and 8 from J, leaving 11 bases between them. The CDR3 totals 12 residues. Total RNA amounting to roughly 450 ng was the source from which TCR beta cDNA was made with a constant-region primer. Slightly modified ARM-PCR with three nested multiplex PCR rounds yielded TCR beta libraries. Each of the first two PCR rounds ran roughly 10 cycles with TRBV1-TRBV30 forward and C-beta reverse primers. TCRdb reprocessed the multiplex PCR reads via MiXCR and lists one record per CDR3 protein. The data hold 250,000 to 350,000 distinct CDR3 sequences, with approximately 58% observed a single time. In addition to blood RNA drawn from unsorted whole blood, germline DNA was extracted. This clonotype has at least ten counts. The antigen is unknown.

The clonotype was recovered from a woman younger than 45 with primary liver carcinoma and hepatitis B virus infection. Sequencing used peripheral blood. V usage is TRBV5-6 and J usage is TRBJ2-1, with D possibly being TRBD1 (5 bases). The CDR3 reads CASSNQGYEQFF. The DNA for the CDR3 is TGTGCCAGCAGTAACCAGGGATATGAGCAGTTCTTC.